This T cell receptor beta chain came from a study of blood T cell repertoires in COVID-19. The CDR3 totals 14 residues. V dropped 5 bases and J dropped 7; count of bases not matched to a gene: 4. Germline CDR1 and CDR2: SNHLY and FYNNEI. Original data processing: Amplification of reference gene primers was used by the study to estimate nucleated cell counts. TCRdb keeps only in-frame clones here, not all; method: immunoSEQ multiplex PCR. V and J calls and clone size come straight from that table; D and trimming were deduced from the DNA. The sample includes approximately 150,000 clones, 80% to 85% seen only once; the top ten take over 8%.

The TCR sequence derives from a human donor in a cohort sampled during active COVID-19. The rearrangement uses TRBV2 and TRBJ2-1, with 11 bases identical to TRBD2. Input material: peripheral blood. The CDR3 loop is CASSFRTSGNEQFF. Here the CDR3 DNA reads TGTGCCAGCAGTTTCCGGACTAGCGGGAATGAGCAGTTCTTC. Full variable domain (remainder filled in from reference TRBV2 and TRBJ2-1): EPEVTQTPSHQVTQMGQEVILRCVPISNHLYFYWYRQILGQKVEFLVSFYNNEISEKSEIFDDQFSVERPDGSNFTLKIRSTKLEDSAMYFCASSFRTSGNEQFFGPGTRLTVL.